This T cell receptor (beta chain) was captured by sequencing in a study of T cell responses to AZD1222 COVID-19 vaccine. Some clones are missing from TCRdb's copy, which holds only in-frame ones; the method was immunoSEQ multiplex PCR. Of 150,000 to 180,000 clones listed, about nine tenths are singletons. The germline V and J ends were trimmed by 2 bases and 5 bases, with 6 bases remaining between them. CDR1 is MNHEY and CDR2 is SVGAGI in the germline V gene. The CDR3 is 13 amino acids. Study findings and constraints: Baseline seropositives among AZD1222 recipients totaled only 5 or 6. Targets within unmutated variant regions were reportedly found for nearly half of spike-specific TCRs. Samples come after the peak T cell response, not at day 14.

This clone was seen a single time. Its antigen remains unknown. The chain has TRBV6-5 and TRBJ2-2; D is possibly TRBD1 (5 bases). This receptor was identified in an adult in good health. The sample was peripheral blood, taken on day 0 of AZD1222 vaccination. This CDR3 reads CASSYKGTGELFF. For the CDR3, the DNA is TGTGCCAGCAGTTACAAGGGGACCGGGGAGCTGTTTTTT.